The 20 T cell receptor beta chains given below trace back to one sample, sequenced in a study of T cells after somatic rescue of genetic block. TCRdb's copy holds only in-frame clones and misses some; the assay was immunoSEQ multiplex PCR. The sample has roughly 92,000 clones, just under 90% seen once; the top ten hold roughly 1.5%. Sequencing was done on a sample of peripheral blood mononuclear cells (PBMCs). These receptors all stem from a woman younger than 30.

The chain recombines TRBV7-9 with TRBJ1-1; D is possibly TRBD1 (5 bases). Trimming stripped 5 bases from V and 0 bases from J, with 13 bases between. Germline V gene sequence: CDR1 SEHNR, CDR2 FQNEAQ (reference sequence). This CDR3 contains 15 residues. The CDR3 DNA sequence: TGTGCCAGCAGCCCCCGGGGGACTATGAACACTGAAGCTTTCTTT. Amino acids: CASSPRGTMNTEAFF. Together with reference TRBV7-9 and TRBJ1-1, the CDR3 gives the full variable domain: DTGVSQNPRHKITKRGQNVTFRCDPISEHNRLYWYRQTLGQGPEFLTYFQNEAQLEKSRLLSDRFSAERPKGSFSTLEIQRTEQGDSAMYLCASSPRGTMNTEAFFGQGTRLTVV.

This sequence joins TRBV4-2 and TRBJ2-1; TRBD2 matches 11 bases. The CDR3 runs 15 residues. Losses at the gene ends were 5 bases for V and 7 bases for J; bases not matched to a gene: 7. Germline CDR1 reads LGHNA; CDR2 reads YNFKEQ. CDR3 region: CASSSLAGEGNEQFF. The CDR3, as DNA: TGTGCCAGCAGCTCACTAGCGGGAGAGGGTAATGAGCAGTTCTTC.

Turning to this clone: Its ends do not fully match the called genes, so a read error is possible. The chain links TRBV9 to TRBJ1-2, with D unresolved. There are 14 residues in the CDR3. Germline lookup yields CDR1 SGDLS and CDR2 YYNGEE. The CDR3 nucleotides read TGTGCCAGCAGGGTAGGAGGCGGGATGGGTGGCTACACCTTC. This gives the protein CASRVGGGMGGYTF. Using reference TRBV9 and TRBJ1-2 for the parts outside the CDR3, the full variable domain is DSGVTQTPKHLITATGQRVTLRCSPRSGDLSVYWYQQSLDQGLQFLIQYYNGEERAKGNILERFSAQQFPDLHSELNLSSLELGDSALYFCASRVGGGMGGYTFGSGTRLTVV.

The chain combines TRBV4-2 with TRBJ2-2, with 10 positions matching TRBD2. With V trimmed by 2 bases and J by 6 bases, 3 bases remained unmatched. This CDR3 contains 15 residues. Germline V CDR1 and CDR2: LGHNA, YNFKEQ. CDR3 in DNA: TGTGCCAGCAGCCAACCCGGGACTAGCGCCGGGGAGCTGTTTTTT. Its protein is CASSQPGTSAGELFF.

The chain joins TRBV7-9 to TRBJ1-1, with D perhaps TRBD1 (6 bases). This CDR3 is built from 14 residues. The ends were cut back, 4 bases at V and 1 base at J, with 10 bases in the middle. Per germline, CDR1 SEHNR and CDR2 FQNEAQ (reference sequence). The CDR3 coding sequence is TGTGCCAGCAGCTCACAGGGCCAGAACACTGAAGCTTTCTTT. Translation gives CASSSQGQNTEAFF.

J is TRBJ1-1 and V is TRBV11-2, with D perhaps matching TRBD1 (5 bases). V shed 2 bases and J shed 3 bases, with 19 bases lying between them. CDR1 is SGHAT, CDR2 FQNNGV, per germline. The CDR3 loop spans 17 amino acids. This CDR3 is CASSLSVQVPGYTEAFF. CDR3 nucleotides: TGTGCCAGCAGCTTATCAGTACAGGTCCCCGGGTACACTGAAGCTTTCTTT.

This clone was observed once. The chain combines TRBV19 with TRBJ2-7; D possibly uses TRBD1 or TRBD2 (5 bases each). V lost 3 bases and J lost 3, with 12 bases in between. CDR3 length: 14 amino acids. Germline CDR1 reads LNHDA; CDR2 reads SQIVND (reference sequence). CDR3: CASSITGQSYEQYF. The DNA of the CDR3 is TGTGCCAGTAGTATCACGGGGCAGAGCTACGAGCAGTACTTC.

The J gene is TRBJ1-6, the V gene TRBV2; no clear D. In germline, CDR1 is SNHLY, CDR2 FYNNEI. This CDR3 has 15 amino acids. V lost 4 bases and J 11 bases, leaving 18 bases between the germline ends. The CDR3 reads CASSGRAELNPPLHF. The CDR3 DNA reads TGTGCCAGCAGTGGTCGCGCAGAACTAAATCCACCCCTCCACTTT.

V and J are TRBV9 and TRBJ1-2; D is unresolved. In germline, CDR1 is SGDLS, CDR2 YYNGEE. This CDR3 is 13 amino acids long. Trimming removed 1 base from V and 7 bases from J, with 11 bases in between. The CDR3 DNA reads as TGTGCCAGCAGCGTACGGCTCTCGGGTGGCTACACCTTC. Its protein is CASSVRLSGGYTF.

The chain joins TRBV28 to TRBJ1-1, with a tentative D call TRBD1 (6 bases). The germline V gene encodes CDR1 MDHEN and CDR2 SYDVKM. This CDR3 has 12 residues. Deletions cut 4 bases from V and 7 bases from J, with 10 bases between. The CDR3 loop is CASSSTGLEAFF. As DNA, the CDR3 is TGTGCCAGCAGTTCGACAGGCCTTGAAGCTTTCTTT.

CDR3 in amino acids: CASSADRVVYGYTF. In nucleotides, the CDR3 is TGTGCCAGCAGTGCAGACAGAGTTGTCTATGGCTACACCTTC. V and J are TRBV6-1 and TRBJ1-2; D possibly corresponds to TRBD1 (5 bases). This CDR3 comprises 14 residues. CDR1 and CDR2 from the germline V gene are MNHNS and SASEGT. V lost 4 bases and J 4 bases, leaving 13 bases between the germline ends.

The V call is TRBV4-2, the J call TRBJ1-2; D may be TRBD1 (5 bases). CDR1 and CDR2 from the germline V gene are LGHNA and YNFKEQ. Trimming cost V 1 base and J 0 bases, with 12 bases left between them. The CDR3 spans 16 residues. The CDR3 sequence: CASSQGAPGSNYGYTF. CDR3 in DNA: TGTGCCAGCAGCCAAGGGGCCCCAGGGTCTAACTATGGCTACACCTTC.

This rearrangement joins TRBV7-2 to TRBJ1-2; TRBD1 aligns across 9 bases. V was pared by 5 bases and J by 6 bases, with 13 bases of the junction left unmatched. The CDR3 is 16 residues long. Looked up from germline, CDR1 is SGHTA and CDR2 is FQGNSA. The CDR3 spells CASSPPPGTGNDGYTF. As DNA, the CDR3 is TGTGCCAGCAGCCCTCCGCCCGGGACAGGGAACGATGGCTACACCTTC.

The chain joins TRBV6-5 to TRBJ1-5; D perhaps matches TRBD1 (5 bases). The germline V gene has CDR1 MNHEY and CDR2 SVGAGI. CDR3 length: 12 amino acids. Deletions cut 8 bases from V and 7 bases from J, with 12 bases between. CDR3 amino acids: CASGQGRQPQHF. Written as DNA, the CDR3 is TGTGCCAGCGGGCAGGGCAGACAGCCCCAGCATTTT.

The chain joins TRBV9 to TRBJ1-3, with 10 nucleotides matching TRBD1. Germline assignment: CDR1 SGDLS and CDR2 YYNGEE. J gave up 3 bases and V 6 bases, and 9 bases lay outside the gene matches. The CDR3 spans 16 residues. CDR3 residues: CASTERGTGDGNTIYF. CDR3 in DNA: TGTGCCAGCACCGAAAGAGGGACAGGGGATGGAAACACCATATATTTT.

The J gene is TRBJ2-1, the V gene TRBV5-1; D possibly corresponds to TRBD1 (6 bases). Germline loops: CDR1 SGHRS, CDR2 YFSETQ. The CDR3 spans 16 residues. V gave up 0 bases and J gave up 0 bases, with 10 bases separating them. The CDR3 bases are TGCGCCAGCAGCTTGGGGGCGGACAGCTCCTACAATGAGCAGTTCTTC. Translating it yields CASSLGADSSYNEQFF. Complete variable domain (other parts from reference TRBV5-1 and TRBJ2-1): KAGVTQTPRYLIKTRGQQVTLSCSPISGHRSVSWYQQTPGQGLQFLFEYFSETQRNKGNFPGRFSGRQFSNSRSEMNVSTLELGDSALYLCASSLGADSSYNEQFFGPGTRLTVL.

As DNA, the CDR3 is TGTGCCAGCAGCTTAGAGGCCAGCAACTATGGCTACACCTTC. Protein product: CASSLEASNYGYTF. This sequence joins TRBV7-2 and TRBJ1-2; D gene ambiguous. Germline CDR1 reads SGHTA; CDR2 reads FQGNSA. CDR3 length: 14 residues. Trimming stripped 1 base from V and 2 bases from J, with 8 bases between.

This clone was seen a single time. The chain has TRBV5-4 and TRBJ1-1, with D hard to call. Looked up from germline, CDR1 is SGHNT and CDR2 is YYREEE (reference sequence). The CDR3 spans 15 residues. V lost 4 bases, J lost 1 base, and 14 bases lay in between. Here the CDR3 reads CASSPPPRANTEAFF. Written as DNA, the CDR3 is TGTGCCAGCAGCCCCCCCCCAAGGGCGAACACTGAAGCTTTCTTT.

The J gene is TRBJ1-4, the V gene TRBV28; D call uncertain. Germline V CDR1 and CDR2: MDHEN, SYDVKM. This CDR3 spans 14 amino acids. The ends were cut back, 2 bases at V and 4 bases at J, with 8 bases in the middle. Written as DNA, the CDR3 is TGTGCCAGCAGTTTAAGGACCGGTAATGAAAAACTGTTTTTT. Translation gives CASSLRTGNEKLFF.

The CDR3, as DNA: TGCGCCAGCAGCTTGACAGGGGGCCTCAATGAGCAGTTCTTC. It encodes CASSLTGGLNEQFF. V and J are TRBV5-1 and TRBJ2-1, with TRBD1 matching 9 bases. CDR3 length: 14 amino acids. Unmatched junction bases numbered 2, after V lost 1 base and J lost 6 bases. Per the germline V gene, CDR1 is SGHRS and CDR2 is YFSETQ.